A selection of T cell receptor beta chains follows, all from one sample in a study of blood T cell repertoires in COVID-19. Method: immunoSEQ multiplex PCR; TCRdb's copy keeps in-frame clones and lacks some. The data hold 250,000 to 350,000 clones, with approximately 84% observed a single time. The sequenced sample was peripheral blood. The receptors originated from a human donor with COVID-19, enrolled during active disease. The donor label of this sample is uncertain. Both conserved end residues are part of each CDR3. Each record gives: V gene, CDR3 protein.

TRBV19	CASSISPSGANVLTF
TRBV29-1	CSVARDRGYEQYF
TRBV5-4	CASSLGRLAGGKIYNEQFF
TRBV7-2	CASSPADTQYF
TRBV30	CAWSVNGGNTIYF
TRBV5-8	CASRQTGDNEKLFF
TRBV5-1	CASSSLAGDETQYF
TRBV2	CASTTLVEQFF
TRBV9	CASSGQGTEKLFF
TRBV2	CASSPERDRPNYGYTF
TRBV7-9	CASSATGEFEKLFF
TRBV9	CASSVGPGTGRESNYGYTF
TRBV18	CASSPDKNYEQYF
TRBV28	CASSSVRTGAGNTIYF
TRBV19	CASSIFGTPTGYTF
TRBV3-1/TRBV3-2	CASSRSSSSYNEQFF
TRBV29-1	CSVLPQGAFTDTQYF
TRBV6-5	CASTGTLSSYEQYF
TRBV10-1	CASSHTVGNEQFF
TRBV6-5	CASSSGGRSSYEQYF
TRBV7-9	CASSPQGIYEQYF
TRBV19	CASSPRTGDGYTF
TRBV29-1	CSVEGFPGEVYNEQFF
TRBV7-2	CASSSRDSSYEQYF
TRBV10-1	CASSENLVGGQGNEQFF
TRBV21-1	CASSKARTSGPISYNEQFF
TRBV30	CAWNTQGDQPQHF
TRBV28	CASHTGWGGGEAFF
TRBV19	CASSIQMNTGELFF
TRBV28	CASSLGQGRGYTF
TRBV6-5	CASTPNLFYEQYF
TRBV7-6	CASSLDPGGTSYNSPLHF
TRBV5-4	CASSLGRPSTDTQYF
TRBV7-9	CASSLGPRGRNQPQHF
TRBV30	CAWSITGVNYGYTF
TRBV9	CASSVGRSSGNTIYF
TRBV28	CASSGRARVNTEAFF
TRBV7-2	CASSLVPVQNQETQYF
TRBV9	CASSIPREGKRTDTQYF